The next 8 T cell receptor beta chains were all read from a single sample in a study of identifying expanded T cells in peripheral blood. Sequencing used immunoSEQ multiplex PCR; TCRdb keeps in-frame clones, though not all of them. Here the sample spans approximately 110,000 clones, about 89% being singletons. Sequenced sample: blood. Receptors were obtained from a person aged 18-70 years in good health.

This clone appeared a single time. V is TRBV5-5 and J is TRBJ2-6, with D perhaps TRBD1 (5 bases). Trimming took off 1 base at V and 4 bases at J, with 12 bases between the two ends. This CDR3 is 16 amino acids long. In germline, CDR1 is SGHKS, CDR2 YYEKEE (reference sequence). The CDR3 sequence: CASSLRRASGANVLTF. The CDR3 DNA follows: TGTGCCAGCAGCTTGCGCAGGGCTTCGGGGGCCAACGTCCTGACTTTC.

This clone was counted between two and nine times. J is TRBJ2-7 and V is TRBV6-1, with D possibly called TRBD1 or TRBD2 (5 bases each). Trimming pared 2 bases from V and 2 bases from J, leaving 22 bases between. Germline V CDR1 and CDR2: MNHNS, SASEGT. The CDR3 length is 18 residues. DNA for the CDR3: TGTGCCAGCAGTGAAAGGAGTGCCCCAGGGAGTCTTCCCTACGAGCAGTACTTC. This sequence encodes CASSERSAPGSLPYEQYF.

This chain connects TRBV5-4 to TRBJ2-3, with 9 bases aligning to TRBD2. Trimming removed 5 bases from V and 2 bases from J; junction bases left unmatched: 6. The CDR3 sequence is 15 residues long. Germline assignment: CDR1 SGHNT and CDR2 YYREEE (reference sequence). The CDR3 region has the DNA TGTGCCAGCAGTTCGCGGGGGGGACTCACAGATACGCAGTATTTT. Protein sequence: CASSSRGGLTDTQYF.

The V and J genes are TRBV30 and TRBJ1-6; maybe TRBD1 (5 bases). Between the trimmed V and J ends, which lost 0 bases and 6 bases, there was a span of 12 bases. Germline-derived CDR1 and CDR2 are GTSNPN and SVGIG (reference sequence). This CDR3 spans 15 amino acids. CDR3 region: CAWSVEGWINSPLHF. The CDR3 bases are TGTGCCTGGAGTGTAGAGGGGTGGATTAATTCACCCCTCCACTTT.

This clone was observed a single time. The rearrangement uses TRBV6-5 and TRBJ2-5; D not certain. In germline, CDR1 is MNHEY, CDR2 SVGAGI. Deletions cut 6 bases from V and 5 bases from J, with 10 bases between. CDR3 length: 12 amino acids. CDR3 sequence: CASSGPQETQYF. The CDR3 nucleotides are TGTGCCAGCAGCGGGCCCCAGGAGACCCAGTACTTC.

The chain employs TRBV2 and TRBJ1-3; no definite D call. The V and J ends lost 6 bases and 0 bases respectively, with 15 bases between them. CDR1 is SNHLY and CDR2 is FYNNEI in the germline V gene. This CDR3 spans 16 amino acids. The CDR3, as DNA: TGTGCCAGCAGCCCACCGGGTCCTTCCTCTGGAAACACCATATATTTT. The encoded protein is CASSPPGPSSGNTIYF.

The V call is TRBV7-2, the J call TRBJ1-2, with a tentative D call TRBD1 (5 bases). The CDR3 has 12 residues. V gave up 4 bases and J gave up 4 bases, with 7 bases separating them. Germline-derived CDR1 and CDR2 are SGHTA and FQGNSA. For the CDR3, the DNA is TGTGCCAGCAGCTGGGACCTCTATGGCTACACCTTC. Protein product: CASSWDLYGYTF. The complete variable domain, with remaining parts taken from reference TRBV7-2 and TRBJ1-2, reads GAGVSQSPSNKVTEKGKDVELRCDPISGHTALYWYRQSLGQGLEFLIYFQGNSAPDKSGLPSDRFSAERTGGSVSTLTIQRTQQEDSAVYLCASSWDLYGYTFGSGTRLTVV.

This clone was seen only a few times. This chain uses TRBV4-3 with TRBJ2-4; D gene uncertain. The CDR3 is made up of 11 amino acids. V dropped 3 bases and J dropped 13 bases, with 10 bases sitting between them. The germline gives CDR1 LGHNA, CDR2 YSLEER. The CDR3 DNA sequence: TGCGCCAGCAGCCAGGGCCAGTTCCAGTACTTC. This translates into CASSQGQFQYF.